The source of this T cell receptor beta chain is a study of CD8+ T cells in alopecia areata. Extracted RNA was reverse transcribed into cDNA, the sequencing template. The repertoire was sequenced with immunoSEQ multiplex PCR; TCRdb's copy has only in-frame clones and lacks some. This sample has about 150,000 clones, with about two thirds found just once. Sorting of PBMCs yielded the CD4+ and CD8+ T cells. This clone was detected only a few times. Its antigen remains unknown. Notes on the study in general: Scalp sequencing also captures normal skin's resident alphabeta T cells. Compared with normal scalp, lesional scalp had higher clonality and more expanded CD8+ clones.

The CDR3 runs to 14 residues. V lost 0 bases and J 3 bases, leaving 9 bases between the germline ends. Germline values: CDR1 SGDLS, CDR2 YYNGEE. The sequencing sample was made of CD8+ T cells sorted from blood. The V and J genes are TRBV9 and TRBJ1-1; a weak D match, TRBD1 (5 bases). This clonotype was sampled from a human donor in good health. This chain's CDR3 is CASSVDVGHTEAFF. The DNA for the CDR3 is TGTGCCAGCAGCGTAGATGTGGGGCACACTGAAGCTTTCTTT.